This T cell receptor beta chain came from a study of T cell clones after liver transplantation. Measured with immunoSEQ multiplex PCR; TCRdb has only the in-frame clones, and not every one. The data contain around 76,000 clones, approximately 80% of them seen just once; the ten biggest clones take up approximately 0.81%. The V gene's germline CDR1 is SGHTA and CDR2 FQGNSA. Trimming removed 1 base at V and 4 bases at J, with 16 bases between. This CDR3 contains 17 residues. The chain is built from TRBV7-2 and TRBJ2-2, with a weak D call TRBD2 (5 bases). The receptor was derived from a human patient who received a liver transplant. T cells may partly derive from the graft donor. This specimen consisted of CD4+ T cells from blood, obtained 12 months after liver transplant. CDR3 sequence: CASSLGPAWRVTGELFF. The CDR3 nucleotides read TGTGCCAGCAGCTTAGGCCCCGCCTGGCGGGTCACCGGGGAGCTGTTTTTT.